Below are 5 T cell receptor beta chains sequenced from a single sample in a study of cytomegalovirus exposure and HLA in healthy donors. TCRdb's table, derived via immunoSEQ multiplex PCR, lists solely in-frame clones and lacks some. Of 150,000 to 200,000 clones listed, about 80% are singletons. Specimen: PBMCs. These receptors were collected from a woman between 18 and 29 years old in good health and CMV-seropositive.

This chain connects TRBV19 to TRBJ2-5; 9 bases match TRBD1. This CDR3 is 16 amino acids long. CDR1 is LNHDA and CDR2 is SQIVND in the germline V gene (reference sequence). V lost 6 bases and J lost 4; bases outside the gene matches: 12. CDR3 sequence: CASSNPGQGRGETQYF. CDR3 coding DNA: TGTGCCAGTAGCAACCCGGGACAGGGTAGGGGAGAGACCCAGTACTTC. Looking up the rest from reference TRBV19 and TRBJ2-5 gives the full variable domain: DGGITQSPKYLFRKEGQNVTLSCEQNLNHDAMYWYRQDPGQGLRLIYYSQIVNDFQKGDIAEGYSVSREKKESFPLTVTSAQKNPTAFYLCASSNPGQGRGETQYFGPGTRLLVL.

The chain carries TRBV5-4 and TRBJ2-7; 8 positions match TRBD1. With V trimmed by 4 bases and J by 0 bases, 9 bases remained unmatched. Germline lookup yields CDR1 SGHNT and CDR2 YYREEE (reference sequence). The CDR3 has 16 residues. CDR3 residues: CASSLGGQGYSYEQYF. CDR3 in DNA: TGTGCCAGCAGCCTCGGCGGACAGGGCTACTCCTACGAGCAGTACTTC.

V and J are TRBV6-1 and TRBJ1-1; no reliable D call. This CDR3 spans 14 amino acids. Germline loops: CDR1 MNHNS, CDR2 SASEGT. The V end was cut by 6 bases, the J end by 4 bases, with 15 bases between. In DNA form, the CDR3 reads TGTGCCAGCAGCCCACGACAAGACGGCACTGAAGCTTTCTTT. Translation gives CASSPRQDGTEAFF.

The chain joins TRBV6-5 to TRBJ2-5; D perhaps matches TRBD1 (5 bases). CDR3 length: 15 amino acids. Trimming removed 5 bases at V and 5 bases at J, with 18 bases between. The V gene's germline CDR1 is MNHEY and CDR2 SVGAGI. CDR3 bases: TGTGCCAGCAGTCCCACCAGGGTCATTATGGAGACCCAGTACTTC. Protein product: CASSPTRVIMETQYF.

The rearrangement links TRBV5-1 to TRBJ2-1; 11 bases are shared with TRBD2. The V segment lost 4 bases and the J segment 4 bases; nucleotides outside the gene matches: 4. The CDR3 is 15 residues long. Per the germline V gene, CDR1 is SGHRS and CDR2 is YFSETQ. In DNA, the CDR3 is TGCGCCAGCAGCCACGGACTAGCGGGTTACAATGAGCAGTTCTTC. As protein: CASSHGLAGYNEQFF.